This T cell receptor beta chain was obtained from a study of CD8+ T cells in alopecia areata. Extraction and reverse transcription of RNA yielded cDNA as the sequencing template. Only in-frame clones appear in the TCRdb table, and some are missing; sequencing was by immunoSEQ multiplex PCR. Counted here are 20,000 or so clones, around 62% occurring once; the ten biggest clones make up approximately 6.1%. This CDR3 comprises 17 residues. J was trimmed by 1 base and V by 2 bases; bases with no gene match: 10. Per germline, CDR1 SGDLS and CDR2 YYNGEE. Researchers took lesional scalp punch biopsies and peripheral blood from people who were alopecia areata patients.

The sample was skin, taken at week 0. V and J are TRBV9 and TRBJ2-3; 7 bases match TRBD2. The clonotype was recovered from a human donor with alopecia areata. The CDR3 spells CASSVLSGGAGTDTQYF. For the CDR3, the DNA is TGTGCCAGCAGCGTCCTCTCGGGGGGAGCTGGCACAGATACGCAGTATTTT.